One and the same sample provided the 31 T cell receptor beta chains below, sequenced in a study of glioma-infiltrating T cells. Using RNA template, CDR3s of TCR alpha and beta were amplified with iRepertoire arm-PCR. TCRdb recomputed calls from the multiplex PCR reads with MiXCR, one row per CDR3 protein. The table includes over 130,000 distinct CDR3 sequences, around 42% detected once. Sequencing was carried out using glioma tissue, nonneoplastic brain tissue, or PBMCs (not recorded which). The receptor source for this set is a human donor with low-grade glioma or glioblastoma, undergoing nonglioma brain surgery, or in good health (not recorded which).

This chain connects TRBV20-1 to TRBJ2-1; 8 bases map to TRBD1. The CDR3 totals 12 residues. The germline V gene has CDR1 DFQATT and CDR2 SNEGSKA (reference sequence). V lost 5 bases, J lost 7 bases, and 4 bases stayed unmatched. The CDR3 protein is CSALDRVNEQFF. CDR3 DNA sequence: TGCAGTGCTTTGGACAGGGTAAATGAGCAGTTCTTC.

This chain joins TRBV24-1 and TRBJ2-5; D gene ambiguous. CDR3 length: 11 amino acids. Germline assignment: CDR1 KGHDR and CDR2 SFDVKD. With 1 base removed from V and 6 bases from J, the gap between germline ends came to 2 bases. The CDR3, as DNA: TGTGCCACCAGTGATTTTAAGACCCAGTACTTC. Residues: CATSDFKTQYF.

The rearrangement uses TRBV5-1 and TRBJ2-1; D is possibly TRBD2 (5 bases). The V end was cut by 4 bases, the J end by 5 bases, with 10 bases between. From germline, CDR1 is SGHRS and CDR2 YFSETQ. The CDR3 loop spans 13 amino acids. The CDR3 region is CASSAGLNNEQFF. CDR3 nucleotide sequence: TGCGCCAGCAGCGCAGGACTGAACAATGAGCAGTTCTTC.

In its sample, this clonotype was seen a few times. V is TRBV7-2 and J is TRBJ2-7; D unclear. CDR3 size: 12 residues. The ends were cut back, 2 bases at V and 3 bases at J, with 5 bases in the middle. In germline, CDR1 is SGHTA, CDR2 FQGNSA. Written as DNA, the CDR3 is TGTGCCAGCAGCTTACTCGTCTACGAGCAGTACTTC. This translates into CASSLLVYEQYF.

This clonotype has more than one count but fewer than ten. The V gene is TRBV6-1, the J gene TRBJ2-3; 7 bases fit TRBD2. The CDR3 spans 13 residues. With 7 bases clipped from V and 4 bases from J, the junction kept 5 bases outside the gene matches. CDR1 MNHNS and CDR2 SASEGT come from the germline V gene. DNA for the CDR3: TGTGCCAGCACGTGGGGGGGTTCAGATACGCAGTATTTT. Encoded protein: CASTWGGSDTQYF.

This clonotype showed up just a few times. This chain links TRBV20-1 with TRBJ1-1, with D unclear. V shed 5 bases and J shed 10 bases, with 14 bases lying between them. This CDR3 region has 11 residues. The germline V gene encodes CDR1 DFQATT and CDR2 SNEGSKA (reference sequence). CDR3 bases: TGCAGTGCTGACTTAGACTCGAGAGCTTTCTTT. Translation gives CSADLDSRAFF.

This clonotype has a handful of counts. The chain couples TRBV12-5 to TRBJ2-3; D ambiguous. CDR3 length: 13 residues. CDR1 LGHNT and CDR2 FRNRAP come from the germline V gene. Trimming removed 5 bases from V and 0 bases from J, with 6 bases in between. The CDR3 DNA reads as TGTGCTAGTGGTCTGCCGAGCACAGATACGCAGTATTTT. Its translation is CASGLPSTDTQYF.

A remark on this clonotype: A read error may produce the germline difference seen at one junction end. V gene TRBV4-1 combines with J gene TRBJ2-4; D not resolved. Germline CDR1 reads MGHRA; CDR2 reads YSYEKL. There are 18 residues in the CDR3. The CDR3 protein is CASSLDQGRKIAKNIQYF. The CDR3 DNA reads TGTGCCAGCAGCTTGGACCAAGGGCGGAAAATAGCCAAAAACATTCAGTACTTC.

The chain joins TRBV18 to TRBJ1-1; no firm D call. Germline V gene data show CDR1 as KGHSH and CDR2 as LQKENI. The CDR3 is made up of 15 amino acids. The germline V and J ends were trimmed by 6 bases and 11 bases, with 25 bases remaining between them. CDR3 region: CASSLTESMTRGAFF. For the CDR3, the DNA is TGTGCCAGCTCTCTAACGGAATCGATGACCCGCGGGGCTTTCTTT.

This clonotype has more than one count but fewer than ten. V usage is TRBV11-1 and J usage is TRBJ1-1; no reliable D call. Germline CDR1 is SGHAT and CDR2 is FQDESV (reference sequence). The CDR3 has 14 residues. Trimming took off 2 bases at V and 0 bases at J, with 7 bases between the two ends. The CDR3 reads CASSLLSVNTEAFF. The CDR3 nucleotides are TGTGCCAGCAGCTTACTTTCCGTGAACACTGAAGCTTTCTTT.

In this sample, this clonotype turned up a few times. The V and J genes are TRBV7-3 and TRBJ1-2, with TRBD1 identical over 9 bases. Germline CDR1 and CDR2: SGHTA and FQGTGA. V lost 5 bases, J lost 3 bases, and 4 bases stayed unmatched. The CDR3 has 14 residues. The CDR3 spells CASSPGQGDYGYTF. The CDR3 DNA is TGTGCCAGCAGCCCGGGACAGGGTGACTATGGCTACACCTTC.

The rearrangement joins TRBV20-1 to TRBJ2-1, with 7 positions matching TRBD2. The CDR3 spans 14 residues. Per germline, CDR1 DFQATT and CDR2 SNEGSKA (reference sequence). V was pared by 0 bases and J by 3 bases, with 2 bases of the junction left unmatched. DNA for the CDR3: TGCAGTGCTAGAGAGGCTAGCGGCTACAATGAGCAGTTCTTC. The encoded protein is CSAREASGYNEQFF.

V is TRBV7-9 and J is TRBJ2-7; possibly TRBD1 or TRBD2 for D (5 bases each). The V end was cut by 1 base, the J end by 7 bases, with 17 bases between. The CDR3 spans 15 residues. Germline V gives CDR1 SEHNR, CDR2 FQNEAQ (reference sequence). Written as DNA, the CDR3 is TGTGCCAGCAGCTTAGTTGGGGCAGCGGCTGGAGAGCAGTACTTC. It codes for CASSLVGAAAGEQYF.

The CDR3 DNA is TGTGCCAGCAGTGACAGGGGAACTGAAGCTTTCTTT. It specifies CASSDRGTEAFF. V gene TRBV6-2 or TRBV6-3 combines with J gene TRBJ1-1, with TRBD1 matching 8 bases. The ends lost 5 bases at V and 5 bases at J; junction bases unmatched: 1. The CDR3 consists of 12 residues. Germline V gives CDR1 MNHEY, CDR2 SVGEGT.

The V call is TRBV14, the J call TRBJ2-3; no clear D gene. The CDR3 has 15 residues. The germline V and J ends were trimmed by 3 bases and 2 bases, with 12 bases remaining between them. CDR1 SGHDN and CDR2 FVKESK come from the germline V gene. The CDR3 here is CASSQSLLFTDTQYF. The DNA of the CDR3 is TGTGCCAGCAGCCAGAGTCTACTTTTCACAGATACGCAGTATTTT.

The CDR3 protein is CASSQEYGASSYNEQFF. The CDR3 DNA reads TGTGCCAGCAGCCAAGAATATGGAGCCAGCTCGTACAATGAGCAGTTCTTC. The chain combines TRBV14 with TRBJ2-1; D gene uncertain. The CDR3 length is 17 residues. Trimming removed 0 bases at V and 4 bases at J, with 16 bases between. Per the germline V gene, CDR1 is SGHDN and CDR2 is FVKESK.

The V gene is TRBV6-2 or TRBV6-3, the J gene TRBJ1-2; 8 bases align to TRBD1. Germline V CDR1 and CDR2: MNHEY, SVGEGT. V trimming: 4 bases; J trimming: 4 bases; junction bases outside the gene matches: 5. This CDR3 spans 14 amino acids. The CDR3 here is CASSSGGATYGYTF. Here the CDR3 DNA reads TGTGCCAGCAGTTCAGGGGGCGCAACCTATGGCTACACCTTC.

This clonotype occurred a few times. The rearrangement joins TRBV20-1 to TRBJ2-7; 11 bases fit TRBD2. The CDR3 covers 15 residues. Germline CDR1 is DFQATT and CDR2 is SNEGSKA (reference sequence). The V and J ends lost 6 bases and 2 bases, in that order; junction bases with no gene match: 9. This chain's CDR3 is CSAPNLAGGTYEQYF. The CDR3 coding sequence is TGCAGTGCCCCGAATTTAGCGGGAGGGACCTACGAGCAGTACTTC.

Note on this clonotype: It may be a read error: a sequence one base away is much more abundant. The rearrangement joins TRBV2 to TRBJ2-1; 7 bases are shared with TRBD2. Germline V gene sequence: CDR1 SNHLY, CDR2 FYNNEI. This CDR3 spans 12 amino acids. V lost 6 bases to trimming and J lost 5 bases; unmatched junction nucleotides: 1. The CDR3 loop is CASSLADNEQFF. The CDR3 DNA reads TGTGCCAGCAGCCTAGCGGACAATGAGCAGTTCTTC.

As concerns this clonotype: This may be a read error: a much more frequent sequence differs by one nucleotide. The chain combines TRBV6-6 with TRBJ2-1; D possibly corresponds to TRBD2 (5 bases). The CDR3 contains 15 residues. V was clipped by 2 bases and J by 8 bases, with 16 bases between them. Germline V gives CDR1 MNHNY, CDR2 SVGAGI (reference sequence). This CDR3 reads CASSYERGREDEQFF. For the CDR3, the DNA is TGTGCCAGCAGTTACGAACGGGGAAGGGAAGATGAGCAGTTCTTC.

The rearrangement joins TRBV29-1 to TRBJ2-5; no clear D gene. Germline V lookup: CDR1 SQVTM, CDR2 ANQGSEA. The CDR3 runs 10 residues. V was pared by 4 bases and J by 5 bases, with 5 bases between. The DNA for the CDR3 is TGCAGCGTTGCCGGGGAGACCCAGTACTTC. Translating it yields CSVAGETQYF.

The J gene is TRBJ1-1, the V gene TRBV29-1; D perhaps matches TRBD1 (5 bases). The V and J ends lost 6 bases and 5 bases respectively, with 10 bases between them. Germline V gives CDR1 SQVTM, CDR2 ANQGSEA. This CDR3 contains 11 residues. The CDR3 nucleotides read TGCAGCGTGGTGTGGGGGACTGAAGCTTTCTTT. Translating it yields CSVVWGTEAFF.

This chain connects TRBV10-3 to TRBJ1-1; D perhaps matches TRBD1 (5 bases). Between the trimmed V and J ends, which lost 6 bases and 5 bases, there was a span of 16 bases. The CDR3 sequence is 14 residues long. Germline CDR1 reads ENHRY; CDR2 reads SYGVKD. The CDR3 region has the DNA TGTGCCATCAGGGGGGACGGGCTGGGGACTGAAGCTTTCTTT. It yields the protein CAIRGDGLGTEAFF.

DNA for the CDR3: TGTGCCACCAATTGTCCGCTATTCGATGAGCAGTTCTTC. Translating it yields CATNCPLFDEQFF. The genes are TRBV28 and TRBJ2-1; unclear D gene. Trimming removed 10 bases at V and 8 bases at J, with 18 bases between. In germline, CDR1 is MDHEN, CDR2 SYDVKM. The CDR3 totals 13 residues.

The chain uses TRBV15 and TRBJ1-2; D not certain. The CDR3 runs 15 residues. Per the germline V gene, CDR1 is LNHNV and CDR2 is YYDKDF (reference sequence). V shed 0 bases and J shed 4 bases, with 12 bases lying between them. Here the CDR3 reads CATSRDRGAAYGYTF. In DNA, the CDR3 is TGTGCCACCAGCAGAGACCGAGGTGCCGCCTATGGCTACACCTTC.

The rearrangement links TRBV6-9 to TRBJ2-6, with D unclear. Deletions cut 4 bases from V and 2 bases from J, with 9 bases between. Per germline, CDR1 MNHGY and CDR2 SVAAGI. The CDR3 consists of 15 residues. The CDR3 region has the DNA TGTGCCAGCAGTTTTAGGGTCACTGGGGCCAACGTCCTGACTTTC. It codes for CASSFRVTGANVLTF.

This clonotype was recorded many times. The rearrangement uses TRBV6-1 and TRBJ2-7; D unresolved. The ends were cut back, 5 bases at V and 6 bases at J, with 14 bases in the middle. There are 13 residues in the CDR3. Germline V lookup: CDR1 MNHNS, CDR2 SASEGT. For the CDR3, the DNA is TGTGCCAGCAGTTCTCCGGCGAAGGGCGAGCAGTACTTC. The encoded protein is CASSSPAKGEQYF.

The chain is built from TRBV10-1 and TRBJ2-7; D is undetermined. This CDR3 spans 10 amino acids. The V gene lost 8 bases and the J gene lost 2 bases, with 4 bases spanning the gap. The germline gives CDR1 WNHNN, CDR2 SYGVQD (reference sequence). CDR3 sequence: CASPPYEQYF. The CDR3 nucleotides are TGCGCCAGCCCACCCTACGAGCAGTACTTC.

This clonotype occurred a few times. The CDR3 bases are TGTGCCACCCAACCCGGAGTAGCGGGAAGGAATGAGCAGTTCTTC. Encoded protein: CATQPGVAGRNEQFF. The chain has TRBV6-2 or TRBV6-3 and TRBJ2-1, with TRBD2 matching 8 bases. Germline V CDR1 and CDR2: MNHEY, SVGEGT. CDR3 length: 15 residues. V lost 10 bases and J lost 7; bases outside the gene matches: 15.

A word on this clonotype: A read error may explain this, as a much larger clone is one base away. This rearrangement joins TRBV27 to TRBJ1-4, with D possibly TRBD1 on 5 matching bases. Germline V gene sequence: CDR1 MNHEY, CDR2 SMNVEV (reference sequence). This CDR3 is built from 15 residues. V was shortened by 2 bases and J by 0 bases, with 7 bases between the two germline ends. The CDR3 DNA is TGTGCCAGCAGTTTAACAGGTCCAACTAATGAAAAACTGTTTTTT. It translates to CASSLTGPTNEKLFF.

CDR3 region: CASSMTGEIYGYTF. The CDR3 DNA follows: TGTGCCAGCAGCATGACAGGAGAGATTTATGGCTACACCTTC. The chain recombines TRBV7-2 with TRBJ1-2, with D tentatively TRBD1 (6 bases). This CDR3 region has 14 residues. The germline V and J ends were trimmed by 5 bases and 5 bases, with 15 bases remaining between them. The germline gives CDR1 SGHTA, CDR2 FQGNSA.